This entry lists 17 T cell receptor beta chains sequenced from one sample in a study of a mutant IDH1 vaccine in newly diagnosed glioma. Their recognized antigens are unknown. Time point of the sample: week 5, during vaccination. A single vaccine dose contained 300 ug of mutant IDH1 20-mer peptide, and topical imiquimod was used with it. Generated by immunoSEQ multiplex PCR, the TCRdb table keeps only in-frame clones and is missing some. The sample consists of 40,000 to 55,000 clones, over 75% of them appearing once. The specimen comprised PBMCs, sampled from a glioma patient whose treatment included an IDH1 peptide vaccine. The receptors were gathered from a man aged 50 to 60 with glioma.

This clone was detected once. The J gene is TRBJ2-1, the V gene TRBV1; no DNA check was done on the table's D call, TRBD1. TRBV1 is annotated as a pseudogene. The CDR3 spans 14 residues. CDR3: CTSSQISGGDEQFF. The CDR3 DNA is TGCACCAGCAGCCAGATCTCAGGGGGCGACGAGCAGTTCTTC.

The V and J genes are TRBV6-5 and TRBJ1-4, with TRBD1 matching over 8 bases. This CDR3 is built from 13 residues. The germline gives CDR1 MNHEY, CDR2 SVGAGI. V shed 4 bases, J shed 8 bases, and the junction held 3 bases outside the gene matches. The CDR3: CASSWGQDEKLFF. The CDR3 nucleotides read TGTGCCAGCAGTTGGGGACAGGACGAAAAACTGTTTTTT.

To note about this clone: A much larger clone differs from this one at a single base, so this may be a read error. The V and J genes are TRBV7-9 and TRBJ2-7, with no clear D. Trimming stripped 5 bases from V and 0 bases from J, with 2 bases between. The CDR3 consists of 11 residues. Germline V gene sequence: CDR1 SEHNR, CDR2 FQNEAQ (reference sequence). The CDR3, as DNA: TGTGCCAGCAGCGCCTCCTACGAGCAGTACTTC. Translated: CASSASYEQYF.

The genes are TRBV11-2 and TRBJ1-3; D perhaps matches TRBD1 (5 bases). The CDR3 runs 15 residues. The V gene's germline CDR1 is SGHAT and CDR2 FQNNGV. The V end was cut by 1 base, the J end by 4 bases, with 11 bases between. The CDR3: CASSLGGAAGNTIYF. In nucleotides, the CDR3 is TGTGCCAGCAGCTTAGGAGGGGCCGCCGGAAACACCATATATTTT.

This sequence joins TRBV29-1 and TRBJ1-2; D is unresolved. The CDR3 is 11 residues long. Trimming stripped 4 bases from V and 3 bases from J, with 6 bases between. Germline V gives CDR1 SQVTM, CDR2 ANQGSEA. CDR3 sequence: CSVGTDYGYTF. CDR3 in DNA: TGCAGCGTTGGGACGGACTATGGCTACACCTTC.

The chain uses TRBV6-5 and TRBJ1-1, with a tentative D call TRBD1 (6 bases). V lost 2 bases to trimming and J lost 1 base, with 11 bases between them. The germline gives CDR1 MNHEY, CDR2 SVGAGI. CDR3 length equals 15 residues. The CDR3 DNA follows: TGTGCCAGCAGTTACGAACGGGACACGAACACTGAAGCTTTCTTT. Its translation: CASSYERDTNTEAFF.

The chain links TRBV2 to TRBJ2-3; D not certain. The V end lost 4 bases, the J end lost 3 bases, and 11 bases lay between the germline ends. Germline V lookup: CDR1 SNHLY, CDR2 FYNNEI. The CDR3 consists of 14 residues. The CDR3 protein is CASSVGLRTDTQYF. In DNA, the CDR3 is TGTGCCAGCAGTGTGGGGTTAAGAACAGATACGCAGTATTTT.

The chain uses TRBV5-6 and TRBJ2-1; a possible D gene is TRBD1 (6 bases). The germline CDR1 and CDR2 sequences are SGHDT and YYEEEE. V was cut by 3 bases and J by 1 base, with 8 bases left in between. The CDR3 is 14 amino acids. The CDR3: CASSSGDSYNEQFF. CDR3 in DNA: TGTGCCAGCAGCTCAGGGGATTCCTACAATGAGCAGTTCTTC.

The chain recombines TRBV7-8 with TRBJ1-4; 9 bases are shared with TRBD1. CDR1 is SGHVS and CDR2 is FQNEAQ in the germline V gene. With V trimmed by 5 bases and J by 3 bases, 7 bases remained unmatched. This CDR3 is built from 16 residues. CDR3 protein: CASSLRTGEPNEKLFF. Here the CDR3 DNA reads TGTGCCAGCAGCCTCCGGACAGGGGAGCCTAATGAAAAACTGTTTTTT. The full variable domain, with the rest looked up from reference TRBV7-8 and TRBJ1-4, is GAGVSQSPRYKVAKRGQDVALRCDPISGHVSLFWYQQALGQGPEFLTYFQNEAQLDKSGLPSDRFFAERPEGSVSTLKIQRTQQEDSAVYLCASSLRTGEPNEKLFFGSGTQLSVL.

Only a few counts were recorded for this clone. The chain is built from TRBV4-2 and TRBJ1-1, with D perhaps matching TRBD1 (5 bases). The CDR3 covers 15 residues. The germline V and J ends were trimmed by 4 bases and 5 bases, with 17 bases remaining between them. Per germline, CDR1 LGHNA and CDR2 YNFKEQ. The CDR3 reads CASSPGPGRYTEAFF. The CDR3 DNA follows: TGTGCCAGCAGCCCGGGACCGGGAAGGTATACTGAAGCTTTCTTT.

V usage is TRBV6-5 and J usage is TRBJ1-2; 7 bases agree with TRBD1. V dropped 1 base and J dropped 8; count of bases not matched to a gene: 7. Looked up from germline, CDR1 is MNHEY and CDR2 is SVGAGI. There are 14 residues in the CDR3. The CDR3: CASSYFGQGDGYTF. The CDR3 coding sequence is TGTGCCAGCAGTTACTTTGGCCAGGGGGACGGCTACACCTTC.

The chain combines TRBV5-4 with TRBJ1-5; possibly TRBD1 for D (6 bases). The CDR3 sequence is 15 residues long. Per the germline V gene, CDR1 is SGHNT and CDR2 is YYREEE (reference sequence). The V gene lost 0 bases and the J gene lost 1 base, with 8 bases spanning the gap. CDR3 bases: TGTGCCAGCAGCTTGGGGCAGGGGAGCAATCAGCCCCAGCATTTT. Its translation: CASSLGQGSNQPQHF. The full variable domain, with the rest looked up from reference TRBV5-4 and TRBJ1-5, is ETGVTQSPTHLIKTRGQQVTLRCSSQSGHNTVSWYQQALGQGPQFIFQYYREEENGRGNFPPRFSGLQFPNYSSELNVNALELDDSALYLCASSLGQGSNQPQHFGDGTRLSIL.

The chain uses TRBV30 and TRBJ1-2; no definite D call. There are 17 residues in the CDR3. The V and J ends lost 0 bases and 1 base respectively, with 18 bases between them. From germline, CDR1 is GTSNPN and CDR2 SVGIG (reference sequence). CDR3 in amino acids: CAWSVNSIGIFNYGYTF. The CDR3 coding sequence is TGTGCCTGGAGTGTAAACTCCATAGGGATTTTTAACTATGGCTACACCTTC.

The rearrangement joins TRBV2 to TRBJ1-3; 9 nucleotides line up with TRBD1. In germline, CDR1 is SNHLY, CDR2 FYNNEI. The CDR3 runs to 17 residues. Trimming cost V 6 bases and J 0 bases; bases outside gene matches: 9. CDR3 in DNA: TGTGCCAGCAGAGGGACAGGGTTATTCGCCTCTGGAAACACCATATATTTT. It yields the protein CASRGTGLFASGNTIYF. The full variable domain, its missing parts supplied by reference TRBV2 and TRBJ1-3, is EPEVTQTPSHQVTQMGQEVILRCVPISNHLYFYWYRQILGQKVEFLVSFYNNEISEKSEIFDDQFSVERPDGSNFTLKIRSTKLEDSAMYFCASRGTGLFASGNTIYFGEGSWLTVV.

CDR3 DNA: TGTGCCAGCAGGGACGAGGGGATGGGGAACAATGAGCAGTTCTTC. As protein: CASRDEGMGNNEQFF. This chain links TRBV9 with TRBJ2-1; D is perhaps TRBD1 or TRBD2 (5 bases each). The length of the CDR3 is 15 residues. V was pared by 5 bases and J by 5 bases, with 17 bases between. The V gene's germline CDR1 is SGDLS and CDR2 YYNGEE.

This chain connects TRBV30 to TRBJ1-4; a possible D gene is TRBD1 (6 bases). V was shortened by 3 bases and J by 7 bases, with 12 bases between the two germline ends. Per the germline V gene, CDR1 is GTSNPN and CDR2 is SVGIG (reference sequence). The CDR3 is 13 residues long. The DNA of the CDR3 is TGTGCCTGGAGAGGGGGGCAGCTTGAAAAACTGTTTTTT. Translated, it gives CAWRGGQLEKLFF.

This clone was seen just once. The chain couples TRBV10-3 to TRBJ2-3; D tentatively fits TRBD1 or TRBD2 (5 bases each). The germline V gene encodes CDR1 ENHRY and CDR2 SYGVKD. The CDR3 loop spans 12 amino acids. V lost 11 bases and J 2 bases, leaving 11 bases between the germline ends. For the CDR3, the DNA is TGTGCCTCCCGGGACCTCACAGATACGCAGTATTTT. It translates to CASRDLTDTQYF.